The next 21 T cell receptor beta chains were all read from a single sample in a study of cytomegalovirus exposure and HLA in healthy donors. Researchers ran the PCR with 60 Vbeta and 13 Jbeta primers. Data came from immunoSEQ multiplex PCR; TCRdb stores just in-frame clones and leaves some out. Here the sample spans more than 90,000 clones, 60% to 80% being singletons. Sequenced sample: PBMCs. Receptor source: a man between 45 and 60 years old in good health and CMV-seropositive.

J is TRBJ2-1 and V is TRBV21-1; the DNA was not compared with TRBD2, the D call given in the table. TRBV21-1 is a pseudogene locus. The CDR3 totals 15 residues. The CDR3: CASLFRLQPYNEQFF. DNA for the CDR3: TGTGCCAGCCTATTTCGACTCCAACCTTACAATGAGCAGTTCTTC.

With respect to this clone: The CDR3 carries no conserved terminal phenylalanine or tryptophan, so it likely arises from a read error. The chain uses TRBV11-2 and TRBJ1-2, with 8 bases lining up with TRBD1. Germline V lookup: CDR1 SGHAT, CDR2 FQNNGV. The CDR3 is 14 residues long. Unmatched junction bases numbered 9, after V lost 4 bases and J lost 8 bases. CDR3 DNA: TGTGCCAGCAGCTCCTCCAGGGGGCCCGGGGGCTACACCCTC. Its protein is CASSSSRGPGGYTL.

The J gene is TRBJ1-4, the V gene TRBV11-2, with 7 bases fitting TRBD1. Unmatched junction bases numbered 12, after V lost 4 bases and J lost 4 bases. Germline values: CDR1 SGHAT, CDR2 FQNNGV. This CDR3 region has 17 residues. The CDR3 DNA follows: TGTGCCAGCAGCTCCCCACAGGGGTTGGCGGGTAATGAAAAACTGTTTTTT. This sequence encodes CASSSPQGLAGNEKLFF.

In its sample, this clone was seen many times. The chain couples TRBV29-1 to TRBJ2-2, with a weak D call TRBD1 (6 bases). The CDR3 contains 12 residues. V gave up 3 bases and J gave up 7 bases, with 9 bases separating them. CDR1 is SQVTM, CDR2 ANQGSEA, per germline. CDR3 in DNA: TGCAGCGTTGAGTCAGGGGTCGGGGAGCTGTTTTTT. Protein: CSVESGVGELFF.

This sequence joins TRBV5-1 and TRBJ2-3; TRBD1 agrees at 10 bases. Germline assignment: CDR1 SGHRS and CDR2 YFSETQ. The ends lost 4 bases at V and 2 bases at J; junction bases unmatched: 7. The CDR3 has 16 amino acids. CDR3 amino acids: CASSPPGTGVTDTQYF. CDR3 in DNA: TGCGCCAGCAGCCCCCCCGGGACAGGGGTCACAGATACGCAGTATTTT.

The genes are TRBV7-2 and TRBJ1-4; D possibly corresponds to TRBD1 (5 bases). Germline lookup yields CDR1 SGHTA and CDR2 FQGNSA. CDR3 length equals 17 residues. Trimming removed 6 bases at V and 1 base at J, with 18 bases between. The CDR3 sequence is CASSVIGALRTNEKLFF. CDR3 nucleotide sequence: TGTGCCAGCAGTGTGATAGGGGCTTTAAGAACTAATGAAAAACTGTTTTTT.

The chain links TRBV7-9 to TRBJ2-1, with D unclear. There are 13 residues in the CDR3. The V gene's germline CDR1 is SEHNR and CDR2 FQNEAQ (reference sequence). The V and J ends lost 1 base and 4 bases respectively, with 5 bases between them. The CDR3 DNA reads TGTGCCAGCAGCTTAGACGGTTACAATGAGCAGTTCTTC. Translated: CASSLDGYNEQFF.

This chain uses TRBV2 with TRBJ1-5; D is undetermined. Germline V gene data show CDR1 as SNHLY and CDR2 as FYNNEI. V lost 2 bases and J lost 2, with 7 bases in between. The CDR3 runs 14 residues. The CDR3 DNA reads TGTGCCAGCAGTGAACGGAGGGGCAATCAGCCCCAGCATTTT. It yields the protein CASSERRGNQPQHF.

The chain joins TRBV14 to TRBJ2-5; 7 nucleotides align to TRBD1. This CDR3 is 19 amino acids long. Looked up from germline, CDR1 is SGHDN and CDR2 is FVKESK. V trimming: 4 bases; J trimming: 3 bases; junction bases outside the gene matches: 20. DNA for the CDR3: TGTGCCAGCAGCCGAAGGGTCTACCCATCCCGGGACAGCAAAGAGACCCAGTACTTC. Translated: CASSRRVYPSRDSKETQYF.

V is TRBV7-2 and J is TRBJ1-3, with 7 positions matching TRBD1. This CDR3 has 15 amino acids. The V and J ends lost 2 bases and 2 bases, in that order; junction bases with no gene match: 3. Germline lookup yields CDR1 SGHTA and CDR2 FQGNSA. The CDR3 loop is CASSLQTGTGNTIYF. For the CDR3, the DNA is TGTGCCAGCAGCTTACAGACAGGGACTGGAAACACCATATATTTT.

The chain combines TRBV19 with TRBJ2-1, with 11 bases that match TRBD2. This CDR3 is 15 amino acids long. V lost 7 bases and J lost 1; bases outside the gene matches: 3. CDR1 and CDR2 from the germline V gene are LNHDA and SQIVND (reference sequence). CDR3 DNA: TGTGCCAGTACCAGACTAGCGGGATCCTACAATGAGCAGTTCTTC. Residues: CASTRLAGSYNEQFF. Complete variable domain (other parts from reference TRBV19 and TRBJ2-1): DGGITQSPKYLFRKEGQNVTLSCEQNLNHDAMYWYRQDPGQGLRLIYYSQIVNDFQKGDIAEGYSVSREKKESFPLTVTSAQKNPTAFYLCASTRLAGSYNEQFFGPGTRLTVL.

The chain has TRBV9 and TRBJ1-1, with TRBD1 identical over 8 bases. Germline-derived CDR1 and CDR2 are SGDLS and YYNGEE. V trimming: 4 bases; J trimming: 5 bases; junction bases outside the gene matches: 10. This CDR3 comprises 15 residues. As DNA, the CDR3 is TGTGCCAGCAGCCCCTGGGACAGGTCAATAACTGAAGCTTTCTTT. Its protein product is CASSPWDRSITEAFF.

This chain joins TRBV7-2 and TRBJ2-1; D is undetermined. The CDR3 length is 11 residues. Germline CDR1 is SGHTA and CDR2 is FQGNSA. The germline V and J ends were trimmed by 4 bases and 9 bases, with 7 bases remaining between them. DNA of the CDR3: TGTGCCAGCAGCTCCACTCCTGAGCAGTTCTTC. It codes for CASSSTPEQFF.

This rearrangement joins TRBV4-1 to TRBJ2-2; weak D call: TRBD2 (6 bases). Germline V gene lookup returns CDR1 MGHRA and CDR2 YSYEKL. Trimming removed 5 bases at V and 7 bases at J, with 14 bases between. CDR3 length equals 14 residues. The CDR3 DNA sequence: TGCGCCAGCAGCGGGGACTCCCAACGCGGGGAGCTGTTTTTT. It is translated as CASSGDSQRGELFF.

The genes are TRBV18 and TRBJ1-2; D may be TRBD1 (5 bases). V lost 2 bases, J lost 0 bases, and 10 bases lay in between. The V gene's germline CDR1 is KGHSH and CDR2 LQKENI. The CDR3 is made up of 15 amino acids. In nucleotides, the CDR3 is TGTGCCAGCTCACCATCTGGGGCCTCTAACTATGGCTACACCTTC. Protein product: CASSPSGASNYGYTF. Filled out from reference TRBV18 and TRBJ1-2, the complete variable domain reads NAGVMQNPRHLVRRRGQEARLRCSPMKGHSHVYWYRQLPEEGLKFMVYLQKENIIDESGMPKERFSAEFPKEGPSILRIQQVVRGDSAAYFCASSPSGASNYGYTFGSGTRLTVV.

The V gene is TRBV5-5, the J gene TRBJ2-7, with 7 bases identical to TRBD1. This CDR3 contains 12 residues. Germline V gives CDR1 SGHKS, CDR2 YYEKEE (reference sequence). V gave up 4 bases and J gave up 6 bases; unmatched junction bases: 4. The CDR3 DNA sequence: TGTGCCAGCAGCCCCGGACAGGTCGAGCAGTACTTC. Translating gives CASSPGQVEQYF. The entire variable domain, with the rest obtained from reference TRBV5-5 and TRBJ2-7, is as follows: DAGVTQSPTHLIKTRGQQVTLRCSPISGHKSVSWYQQVLGQGPQFIFQYYEKEERGRGNFPDRFSARQFPNYSSELNVNALLLGDSALYLCASSPGQVEQYFGPGTRLTVT.

The chain is built from TRBV14 and TRBJ2-1; D may be TRBD2 (5 bases). CDR1 is SGHDN, CDR2 FVKESK, per germline. The CDR3 spans 16 residues. Trimming left V 4 bases short and J 3 bases short, with 16 bases between. This CDR3 reads CASSPQRGSNYNEQFF. CDR3 nucleotides: TGTGCCAGCAGCCCCCAACGGGGATCCAACTACAATGAGCAGTTCTTC.

The chain joins TRBV5-1 to TRBJ2-4, with 11 nucleotides matching TRBD2. This CDR3 is built from 15 residues. The V gene end was trimmed by 0 bases and the J gene end by 10 bases; junction bases not matched to a gene: 6. Germline V gives CDR1 SGHRS, CDR2 YFSETQ. The CDR3 region is CASSLDTSGGGIQYF. In nucleotides, the CDR3 is TGCGCCAGCAGCTTGGACACTAGCGGGGGAGGTATTCAGTACTTC.

This chain connects TRBV6-6 to TRBJ2-3; 9 nucleotides align to TRBD2. The trim removed 4 bases at V and 1 base at J, leaving 0 bases unmatched. In germline, CDR1 is MNHNY, CDR2 SVGAGI (reference sequence). The CDR3 loop spans 14 amino acids. DNA of the CDR3: TGTGCCAGCAGTTGGACTAGCGGCACAGATACGCAGTATTTT. It yields the protein CASSWTSGTDTQYF.

V is TRBV19 and J is TRBJ1-1; 8 bases fit TRBD1. V was clipped by 5 bases and J by 0 bases; unmatched bases: 11. The germline V gene has CDR1 LNHDA and CDR2 SQIVND (reference sequence). The CDR3 extends over 17 amino acids. As DNA, the CDR3 is TGTGCCAGTAGTCCGCTCGACAGGGGCCTAGTGAACACTGAAGCTTTCTTT. This sequence encodes CASSPLDRGLVNTEAFF.

This chain joins TRBV5-1 and TRBJ2-1, with 9 bases matching TRBD1. V was clipped by 4 bases and J by 9 bases; unmatched bases: 14. The CDR3 runs 16 residues. The germline V gene encodes CDR1 SGHRS and CDR2 YFSETQ. The CDR3 nucleotides read TGCGCCAGCAGCCAGCTCCAAGGACAGGGGTCGGGTGAGCAGTTCTTC. Translated, it gives CASSQLQGQGSGEQFF.